The clone carrying this T cell receptor (beta chain) was counted at least ten times. Antigen specificity is unknown. Only healthy Caucasians were enrolled as donors. MiXCR was run by TCRdb on the 5' RACE reads, yielding one entry per CDR3 protein. Here the sample spans about 690,000 distinct CDR3 sequences, 5.5% to 6.5% being singletons. This entry belongs to a study of identical twins. Whole-study findings and limits: In cord blood, abundant beta clonotypes had fewer insertions; memory showed no trend.

The CDR3 has 15 amino acids. Germline loops: CDR1 DFQATT, CDR2 SNEGSKA (reference sequence). With V trimmed by 3 bases and J by 0 bases, 4 bases remained unmatched. The chain uses TRBV20-1 and TRBJ2-1; TRBD2 matches 8 bases. Sequencing was performed on naive T cells sorted from blood. The sequence came from a man aged 18-30 years in good health. The chain's CDR3 is CSARTGTSSYNEQFF. The CDR3 DNA sequence: TGCAGTGCTAGGACCGGGACTAGCTCCTACAATGAGCAGTTCTTC.